The 2 T cell receptor beta chains presented below share a single source sample, sequenced in a study of blood T cells in healthy people across ages. Alongside a J-beta primer mix, a sample-barcoded 5' primer served in a second PCR lasting roughly 7 to 12 cycles. TCRdb re-called the 5' RACE reads with MiXCR, one entry per CDR3 protein. The sample carries fewer than 1,200,000 distinct CDR3 sequences, 20% to 25% recorded once. These data are also associated with another study on T cells of mothers and their children.

The sample was blood. These receptors came from a girl between 2 and 10 years old in good health.

The chain is built from TRBV25-1 and TRBJ1-4, with D maybe TRBD1 (5 bases). In germline, CDR1 is MGHDK, CDR2 SYGVNS. Trimming removed 0 bases from V and 7 bases from J, with 18 bases in between. This CDR3 comprises 17 residues. CDR3 DNA sequence: TGTGCCAGCAGTGAATATCCTATGGGCCAGGGACGTGAAAAACTGTTTTTT. Translating gives CASSEYPMGQGREKLFF.

This clonotype was seen a handful of times. The rearrangement uses TRBV24-1 and TRBJ2-1; the D gene could be TRBD1 or TRBD2 (5 bases each). The germline gives CDR1 KGHDR, CDR2 SFDVKD. The germline V and J ends were trimmed by 5 bases and 6 bases, with 16 bases remaining between them. The CDR3 extends over 15 amino acids. This CDR3 is CATSVEGPRPNEQFF. As DNA, the CDR3 is TGTGCCACCAGTGTCGAGGGACCCCGACCCAATGAGCAGTTCTTC.